The source of this T cell receptor beta chain is a study of T cell responses to AZD1222 COVID-19 vaccine. For the study at large: Some second doses came at about 4 weeks and others at about 12 weeks; these were pooled. Overall study findings and caveats: The sample set comprised mostly white British donors with more females, and clonal diversity was possibly underestimated. Increased Spike-specific TCR breadth and depth were observed after two AZD1222 doses. Researchers report vaccine-associated CD4 TCRs spanning spike, with dominance at 160-218 and 743-854.

The V gene end was trimmed by 0 bases and the J gene end by 4 bases; junction bases not matched to a gene: 8. CDR1 is SGHVS, CDR2 FQNEAQ, per germline. The CDR3 has 16 residues. A note on this clone: Its antigen is undetermined.

TCRdb's copy holds only in-frame clones and misses some; the assay was immunoSEQ multiplex PCR. The data show roughly 140,000 clones, 94% seen once. Sequences were derived from peripheral blood, sampled on day 0 of AZD1222 vaccination. This receptor was taken from an adult in good health. The V gene is TRBV7-8, the J gene TRBJ1-2, with TRBD1 identical over 7 bases. DNA of the CDR3: TGTGCCAGCAGCTTAGCGGGACAGAGTGGGGCCTATGGCTACACCTTC. Translation: CASSLAGQSGAYGYTF.